This T cell receptor beta chain was identified in a study of blood T cells in healthy people across ages. The overall study: About one barcoded beta molecule was captured per two T cells (by template switching).

Caucasian individuals from Russia who were healthy and aged roughly 6 to 95 acted as donors. V was pared by 8 bases and J by 1 base, with 11 bases between. Germline-derived CDR1 and CDR2 are SQVTM and ANQGSEA. This CDR3 spans 12 amino acids. Study results and limitations: Researchers said unsorted PBMCs prevented a conclusive naive versus antigen-experienced comparison. Diversity of TCR beta per million T cells declined in a roughly linear way with age.

With regard to this clonotype: Its antigen is unidentified.

A second roughly 7 to 11 cycle PCR used barcoded and J-beta primers. MiXCR, applied by TCRdb to the 5' RACE reads, yields one record per CDR3 protein. The sample has some 880,000 distinct CDR3 sequences; around 34% are singletons. This sequence joins TRBV29-1 and TRBJ2-5; D is perhaps TRBD1 (6 bases). Specimen: blood. This TCR was recovered from a man between 18 and 35 years old in good health. The CDR3 is CSSRTAQETQYF. CDR3 bases: TGCAGCTCGCGGACAGCCCAAGAGACCCAGTACTTC. The full variable domain, its missing parts supplied by reference TRBV29-1 and TRBJ2-5, is SAVISQKPSRDICQRGTSLTIQCQVDSQVTMMFWYRQQPGQSLTLIATANQGSEATYESGFVIDKFPISRPNLTFSTLTVSNMSPEDSSIYLCSSRTAQETQYFGPGTRLLVL.